The 31 T cell receptor beta chains presented below share a single source sample, sequenced in a study of blood T cells in healthy people across ages. A second PCR, run for about 7 to 11 cycles, used a sample-barcoded 5' primer plus a J-beta primer mix. MiXCR was run by TCRdb on the 5' RACE reads, yielding one entry per CDR3 protein. The top ten hold roughly 25% of the sample, which has roughly 730,000 distinct CDR3 sequences, 56% seen once. Sequencing was performed on blood. The receptors derive from a middle-aged man in good health.

This clonotype was detected only a few times. The V gene is TRBV11-3, the J gene TRBJ2-4; D perhaps matches TRBD2 (6 bases). The CDR3 is 15 residues long. Looked up from germline, CDR1 is SGHNT and CDR2 is YENEEA. V lost 5 bases to trimming and J lost 3 bases, with 14 bases between them. The CDR3 region is CASSPSRGGKNIQYF. The DNA of the CDR3 is TGTGCCAGCAGCCCATCGCGGGGCGGCAAAAACATTCAGTACTTC.

The chain uses TRBV29-1 and TRBJ1-2; D might be TRBD1 (5 bases). CDR1 is SQVTM, CDR2 ANQGSEA, per germline. CDR3 length equals 12 residues. Between the trimmed V and J ends, which lost 7 bases and 4 bases, there was a span of 13 bases. The CDR3: CSGRDFIYGYTF. Written as DNA, the CDR3 is TGCAGCGGTCGGGACTTTATCTATGGCTACACCTTC.

A remark on this clonotype: The junction differs from germline at one of its ends, possibly a read error. The chain employs TRBV12-3 or TRBV12-4 and TRBJ2-5, with a weak D call TRBD2 (5 bases). The CDR3 consists of 13 residues. The CDR3 loop is CAGSSGIQGTQYF. As DNA, the CDR3 is TGTGCCGGCAGCTCCGGGATTCAAGGGACCCAGTACTTC.

The rearrangement uses TRBV5-1 and TRBJ2-7, with D possibly being TRBD2 (6 bases). The tail of the sequence fits TRBJ2-5 better, so the J call may be wrong. The length of the CDR3 is 14 residues. Germline V gene sequence: CDR1 SGHRS, CDR2 YFSETQ. CDR3 in amino acids: CASSPGNGGETQYF. CDR3 nucleotide sequence: TGCGCCAGCAGCCCGGGAAACGGGGGAGAGACCCAGTACTTC.

This clonotype was seen a few times. The J gene is TRBJ2-5, the V gene TRBV12-3 or TRBV12-4; 9 bases line up with TRBD1. This CDR3 is built from 15 residues. Trimming removed 6 bases from V and 2 bases from J; junction bases left unmatched: 7. The CDR3 region is CASRPGTGSQETQYF. CDR3 in DNA: TGTGCCAGCAGACCCGGGACAGGGTCACAAGAGACCCAGTACTTC.

The rearrangement joins TRBV20-1 to TRBJ2-1; 10 bases match TRBD2. From germline, CDR1 is DFQATT and CDR2 SNEGSKA (reference sequence). The length of the CDR3 is 13 residues. V dropped 3 bases and J dropped 6; count of bases not matched to a gene: 2. CDR3 protein: CSASRLAGNEQFF. The CDR3 DNA follows: TGCAGTGCTAGTCGACTAGCGGGCAATGAGCAGTTCTTC.

This clonotype was detected ten times or more. The chain recombines TRBV5-5 with TRBJ2-7, with TRBD1 identical over 9 bases. CDR3 length equals 14 residues. In germline, CDR1 is SGHKS, CDR2 YYEKEE (reference sequence). The V gene end was trimmed by 2 bases and the J gene end by 5 bases; junction bases not matched to a gene: 5. The chain's CDR3 is CASSFRQGVNEQYF. In nucleotides, the CDR3 is TGTGCCAGCAGCTTTAGACAGGGGGTCAACGAGCAGTACTTC.

The chain joins TRBV9 to TRBJ2-1; no clear D. The J call is in doubt because the DNA end fits TRBJ2-7 better. Germline CDR1 reads SGDLS; CDR2 reads YYNGEE. This CDR3 is 15 amino acids long. The CDR3 DNA follows: TGTGCCAGCAGCGCGGCTCGGAGCTCCTACAATGAGCAGTACTTC. Translation: CASSAARSSYNEQYF.

The rearrangement joins TRBV6-6 to TRBJ1-1; D remains unclear. This CDR3 contains 14 residues. V was trimmed by 2 bases and J by 5 bases, leaving 12 bases between them. Germline-derived CDR1 and CDR2 are MNHNY and SVGAGI (reference sequence). Here the CDR3 reads CASSYPNQITEAFF. The CDR3 region has the DNA TGTGCCAGCAGTTACCCCAACCAAATTACTGAAGCTTTCTTT.

This chain connects TRBV11-2 to TRBJ2-6, with D hard to call. The CDR3 is 14 residues long. Germline CDR1 and CDR2: SGHAT and FQNNGV. The V end lost 7 bases, the J end lost 2 bases, and 9 bases lay between the germline ends. The CDR3 reads CASNSKAGANVLTF. Written as DNA, the CDR3 is TGTGCCAGCAACTCAAAGGCTGGGGCCAACGTCCTGACTTTC.

This clonotype was found a few times. The gene calls are TRBV12-3 or TRBV12-4 and TRBJ2-7, with 7 bases lining up with TRBD1. The CDR3 spans 13 residues. Losses at the gene ends were 5 bases for V and 5 bases for J; bases not matched to a gene: 6. The CDR3 is CASSTRQGNEQYF. The DNA of the CDR3 is TGTGCCAGCAGTACGAGACAGGGTAACGAGCAGTACTTC.

This chain uses TRBV7-2 with TRBJ2-7; 7 nucleotides align to TRBD2. Near its end, the DNA agrees better with TRBJ2-5, so the J call may be wrong. Looked up from germline, CDR1 is SGHTA and CDR2 is FQGNSA. This CDR3 is built from 15 residues. The DNA of the CDR3 is TGTGCCAGCAGCTTAGTTGGAGGGAGGGTAGAGACCCAGTACTTC. Its translation: CASSLVGGRVETQYF.

The rearrangement uses TRBV10-3 and TRBJ1-6, with a weak D call TRBD1 (5 bases). V dropped 11 bases and J dropped 7 bases, with 12 bases sitting between them. Germline V gene lookup returns CDR1 ENHRY and CDR2 SYGVKD. This CDR3 comprises 12 residues. The CDR3 loop is CASGLSNSPLHF. In DNA form, the CDR3 reads TGTGCCTCGGGACTTTCAAATTCACCCCTCCACTTT.

The chain combines TRBV20-1 with TRBJ1-5, with D possibly being TRBD1 (5 bases). Trimming stripped 6 bases from V and 0 bases from J, with 18 bases between. Germline CDR1 and CDR2: DFQATT and SNEGSKA (reference sequence). The CDR3 runs to 16 residues. CDR3 in DNA: TGCAGTGCCCCACACTCAGACAGAATTAGCAATCAGCCCCAGCATTTT. It translates to CSAPHSDRISNQPQHF.

A remark on this clonotype: Sequence at one end of the junction differs from germline and may be a read error. The chain employs TRBV16 and TRBJ2-7; 10 bases agree with TRBD2. This CDR3 region has 16 residues. CDR1 is KGHSY and CDR2 is FQNENV in the germline V gene. For the CDR3, the DNA is TGTGCCGGCAGCCAAGTTGCTAGCGGGAGCTCCTACGAGCAGTACTTC. Protein sequence: CAGSQVASGSSYEQYF.

This sequence joins TRBV7-2 and TRBJ1-6; 8 nucleotides line up with TRBD1. After removal of 5 bases from V and 2 bases from J, the junction contained 14 bases not matched to a gene. The germline gives CDR1 SGHTA, CDR2 FQGNSA. The CDR3 loop spans 19 amino acids. CDR3 sequence reads: CASSPPEQGVGTYNSPLHF. In DNA, the CDR3 is TGTGCCAGCAGCCCTCCGGAACAGGGGGTAGGAACCTATAATTCACCCCTCCACTTT.

This clonotype was detected only a few times. The rearrangement joins TRBV3-1 to TRBJ1-2, with D possibly being TRBD1 (6 bases). CDR1 is LGHDT and CDR2 is YNNKEL in the germline V gene (reference sequence). CDR3 length equals 12 residues. V lost 4 bases, J lost 8 bases, and 11 bases lay in between. In DNA, the CDR3 is TGTGCCAGCAGCCTCAGGGGCCGAGGCTACACCTTC. Translation: CASSLRGRGYTF.

The chain recombines TRBV6-1 with TRBJ2-1; possibly TRBD2 for D (5 bases). Between the trimmed V and J ends, which lost 7 bases and 10 bases, there was a span of 14 bases. Germline V gives CDR1 MNHNS, CDR2 SASEGT. The CDR3 extends over 12 amino acids. The CDR3, as DNA: TGTGCCAGCATTTACGGGGTTCGGGAGCAGTTCTTC. Encoded protein: CASIYGVREQFF.

The chain links TRBV5-1 to TRBJ1-1, with D tentatively TRBD1 (5 bases). Looked up from germline, CDR1 is SGHRS and CDR2 is YFSETQ. The CDR3 has 12 amino acids. Trimming shortened V by 4 bases and J by 10 bases, and 14 bases separated the two germline ends. CDR3 DNA sequence: TGCGCCAGCAGCGCCAACCAGGGTGGAGCTTTCTTT. This encodes CASSANQGGAFF.

The rearrangement joins TRBV29-1 to TRBJ2-7, with a tentative D call TRBD2 (5 bases). CDR1 and CDR2 from the germline V gene are SQVTM and ANQGSEA. The CDR3 totals 15 residues. V shed 6 bases and J shed 0 bases, with 18 bases lying between them. The CDR3 is CSVLQPAELSYEQYF. For the CDR3, the DNA is TGCAGCGTCTTACAACCAGCGGAGCTCTCCTACGAGCAGTACTTC.

The chain combines TRBV2 with TRBJ1-2; 10 bases fit TRBD1. This CDR3 region has 16 residues. Germline CDR1 reads SNHLY; CDR2 reads FYNNEI. Trimming took 9 bases from V and 0 from J; bases not matched to a gene: 10. The chain's CDR3 is CARFSGTGDSNYGYTF. In nucleotides, the CDR3 is TGTGCCAGATTCTCCGGGACAGGGGATTCTAACTATGGCTACACCTTC.

As for this clonotype: Sequence at one end of the junction differs from germline and may be a read error. The rearrangement links TRBV10-2 to TRBJ2-5; maybe TRBD2 (5 bases). This CDR3 spans 14 amino acids. Per the germline V gene, CDR1 is WSHSY and CDR2 is SAAADI. CDR3 nucleotides: TGCGCCAGCAGTGAGAATCTCGGAGGAGAGACCCAGTACTTT. This encodes CASSENLGGETQYF.

This clonotype has more than one count but fewer than ten. The rearrangement links TRBV5-1 to TRBJ2-1, with D possibly being TRBD2 (6 bases). This CDR3 region has 14 residues. In germline, CDR1 is SGHRS, CDR2 YFSETQ. Trimming cost V 3 bases and J 5 bases, with 12 bases left between them. The CDR3 DNA reads TGCGCCAGCAGCTCGGGGGACTGGAACAATGAGCAGTTCTTC. The encoded protein is CASSSGDWNNEQFF. Full variable domain (outside the CDR3, taken from reference TRBV5-1 and TRBJ2-1): KAGVTQTPRYLIKTRGQQVTLSCSPISGHRSVSWYQQTPGQGLQFLFEYFSETQRNKGNFPGRFSGRQFSNSRSEMNVSTLELGDSALYLCASSSGDWNNEQFFGPGTRLTVL.

This clonotype was seen more than once but under ten times. The V and J genes are TRBV9 and TRBJ2-1; perhaps TRBD2 as D (5 bases). Germline assignment: CDR1 SGDLS and CDR2 YYNGEE. V lost 3 bases to trimming and J lost 8 bases, with 15 bases between them. CDR3 length: 14 residues. CDR3 loop: CASSERDRNHEQFF. CDR3 bases: TGTGCCAGCAGCGAGAGGGATCGGAACCATGAGCAGTTCTTC.

The chain employs TRBV27 and TRBJ1-2; 7 nucleotides line up with TRBD1. This CDR3 is 15 amino acids long. V shed 5 bases and J 4 bases; nucleotides not matched to a gene: 10. The germline V gene encodes CDR1 MNHEY and CDR2 SMNVEV (reference sequence). The CDR3 region is CASSPTGTAVYGYTF. CDR3 DNA sequence: TGTGCCAGCAGTCCTACTGGGACAGCCGTCTATGGCTACACCTTC.

This sequence joins TRBV3-1 and TRBJ2-5, with TRBD1 identical over 7 bases. Germline CDR1 reads LGHDT; CDR2 reads YNNKEL (reference sequence). The length of the CDR3 is 15 residues. V shed 4 bases, J shed 5 bases, and the junction held 10 bases outside the gene matches. The CDR3 sequence: CASSPQTGWTETQYF. The CDR3 nucleotides read TGTGCCAGCAGCCCTCAGACAGGGTGGACGGAGACCCAGTACTTC.

In its sample, this clonotype was seen once. The V and J genes are TRBV7-2 and TRBJ2-1; D may be TRBD1 or TRBD2 (5 bases each). Trimming took off 1 base at V and 3 bases at J, with 13 bases between the two ends. Germline V CDR1 and CDR2: SGHTA, FQGNSA. The CDR3 is made up of 16 amino acids. The CDR3 loop reads CASSLVRGTHYNEQFF. DNA of the CDR3: TGTGCCAGCAGCTTAGTAAGAGGGACCCACTACAATGAGCAGTTCTTC.

The rearrangement uses TRBV20-1 and TRBJ1-1; weak D call: TRBD1 (5 bases). Germline CDR1 is DFQATT and CDR2 is SNEGSKA (reference sequence). The CDR3 has 14 amino acids. V lost 1 base, J lost 3 bases, and 12 bases lay in between. CDR3: CSARVPPGYTEAFF. The CDR3 nucleotides are TGCAGTGCTAGAGTTCCCCCAGGGTACACTGAAGCTTTCTTT.

J is TRBJ2-5 and V is TRBV7-9; maybe TRBD2 (6 bases). The CDR3 sequence is 15 residues long. Germline V lookup: CDR1 SEHNR, CDR2 FQNEAQ (reference sequence). V lost 5 bases and J 1 base, leaving 14 bases between the germline ends. The CDR3 protein is CASSMGLRTQETQYF. As DNA, the CDR3 is TGTGCCAGCAGCATGGGACTCAGAACCCAAGAGACCCAGTACTTC.

This clonotype has only one observation. The rearrangement links TRBV9 to TRBJ1-2, with 9 positions matching TRBD1. This CDR3 is built from 15 residues. The J segment lost 10 bases and the V segment lost 8 bases, leaving 18 bases of the junction unmatched. The germline V gene encodes CDR1 SGDLS and CDR2 YYNGEE. The CDR3 nucleotides are TGTGCCAGTTCCGGGACAGGGTTCTTGGGAAGTGACTACACCTTC. Its protein is CASSGTGFLGSDYTF. Drawing the rest from reference TRBV9 and TRBJ1-2, the complete variable domain is DSGVTQTPKHLITATGQRVTLRCSPRSGDLSVYWYQQSLDQGLQFLIQYYNGEERAKGNILERFSAQQFPDLHSELNLSSLELGDSALYFCASSGTGFLGSDYTFGSGTRLTVV.

The chain uses TRBV7-9 and TRBJ2-5, with 9 nucleotides matching TRBD1. CDR1 is SEHNR, CDR2 FQNEAQ, per germline (reference sequence). Losses at the gene ends were 8 bases for V and 7 bases for J; bases not matched to a gene: 11. The CDR3 totals 14 residues. The CDR3 here is CASPDRGGSGTQYF. CDR3 DNA sequence: TGTGCCAGCCCCGACAGGGGGGGATCCGGGACCCAGTACTTC.